This T cell receptor (beta chain) was captured in a study of blood T cell repertoires in COVID-19. Study summary: The study drew acute and convalescent COVID-19 samples from the United States, Italy and Spain. Sources were T cells, B-cell-depleted T cells, or PBMCs; the material itself was cDNA or gDNA.

The CDR3 has 15 amino acids. Germline V gene data show CDR1 as SGDLS and CDR2 as YYNGEE. Trimming cost V 0 bases and J 6 bases, with 13 bases left between them. Per the authors' pipeline: Researchers report that nucleated cell counts were estimated from reference gene primer amplification. The data were produced by immunoSEQ multiplex PCR, yet TCRdb's version contains in-frame clones alone and is incomplete. The V and J calls and clone size come from that table; D and trimming were worked out from the DNA. The sample has about 75,000 clones; more than 75% are singletons. This chain joins TRBV9 and TRBJ2-1; the D gene is possibly TRBD2 (6 bases). This TCR derives from a human donor in a cohort sampled during active COVID-19. Sequencing used peripheral blood. The CDR3 protein is CASSVASVGGNEQFF. The CDR3 bases are TGTGCCAGCAGCGTAGCTAGCGTTGGAGGCAATGAGCAGTTCTTC.